This TCR beta chain was obtained from a study of OX40 agonist ivuxolimab in advanced cancers. Clones were read by immunoSEQ multiplex PCR, and TCRdb kept only the in-frame ones, dropping some. The table records roughly 17,000 clones, roughly 73% of them present only once. The V end lost 7 bases, the J end lost 4 bases, and 14 bases lay between the germline ends. The V gene's germline CDR1 is MNHEY and CDR2 SVGAGI. This CDR3 has 14 amino acids. The input for sequencing was CD4+ or CD8+ T cells sorted from blood, taken in a trial of the OX40 agonist ivuxolimab. This receptor was identified in an adult with an advanced solid tumor such as melanoma, head and neck, liver or kidney cancer. The rearrangement joins TRBV6-5 to TRBJ1-3; D gene ambiguous. CDR3 bases: TGTGCCAGCATGGCGAGGTCGGTCGGAAACACCATATATTTT. Protein: CASMARSVGNTIYF.